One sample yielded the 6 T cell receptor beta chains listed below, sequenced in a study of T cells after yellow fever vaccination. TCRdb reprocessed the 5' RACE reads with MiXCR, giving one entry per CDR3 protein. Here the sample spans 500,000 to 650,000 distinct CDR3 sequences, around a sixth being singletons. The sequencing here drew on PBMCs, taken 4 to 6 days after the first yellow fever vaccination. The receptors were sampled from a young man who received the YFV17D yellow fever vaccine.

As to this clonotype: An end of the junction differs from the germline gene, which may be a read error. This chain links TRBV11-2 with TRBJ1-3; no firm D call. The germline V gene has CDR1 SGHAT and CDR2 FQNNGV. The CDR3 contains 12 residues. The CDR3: CASTLDGVTIYF. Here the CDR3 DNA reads TGTGCCAGCACCTTAGACGGTGTCACCATATATTTT.

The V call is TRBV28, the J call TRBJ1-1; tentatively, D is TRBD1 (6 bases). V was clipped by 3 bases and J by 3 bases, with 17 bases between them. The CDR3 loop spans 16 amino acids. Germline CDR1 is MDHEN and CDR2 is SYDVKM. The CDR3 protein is CASSFSGGFADTEAFF. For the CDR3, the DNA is TGTGCCAGCAGTTTTTCGGGGGGCTTTGCCGACACTGAAGCTTTCTTT.

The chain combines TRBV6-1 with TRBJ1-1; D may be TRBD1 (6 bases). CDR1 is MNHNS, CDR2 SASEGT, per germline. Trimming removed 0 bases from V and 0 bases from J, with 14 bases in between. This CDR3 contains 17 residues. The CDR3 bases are TGTGCCAGCAGTGAAGCGGGAACAGGGTGGATGAACACTGAAGCTTTCTTT. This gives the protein CASSEAGTGWMNTEAFF.

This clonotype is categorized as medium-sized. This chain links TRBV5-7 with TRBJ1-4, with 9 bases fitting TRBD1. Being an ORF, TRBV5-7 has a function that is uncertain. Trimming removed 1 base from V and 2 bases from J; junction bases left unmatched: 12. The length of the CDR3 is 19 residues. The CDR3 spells CASSLQGQGLFGTNEKLFF. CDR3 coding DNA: TGTGCCAGCAGCTTGCAAGGACAGGGGCTCTTCGGCACTAATGAAAAACTGTTTTTT.

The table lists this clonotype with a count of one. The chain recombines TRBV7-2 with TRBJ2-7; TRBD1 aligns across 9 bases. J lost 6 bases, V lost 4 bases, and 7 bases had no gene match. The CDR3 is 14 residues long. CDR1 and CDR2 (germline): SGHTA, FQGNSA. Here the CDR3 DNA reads TGTGCCAGCAGCTCCACAGGGGGCAACGGCGAGCAGTACTTC. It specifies CASSSTGGNGEQYF. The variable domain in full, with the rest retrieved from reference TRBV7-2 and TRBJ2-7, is GAGVSQSPSNKVTEKGKDVELRCDPISGHTALYWYRQSLGQGLEFLIYFQGNSAPDKSGLPSDRFSAERTGGSVSTLTIQRTQQEDSAVYLCASSSTGGNGEQYFGPGTRLTVT.

CDR3 nucleotide sequence: TGTGCCAGCAGTTTTTCCGGGACAGGGGGCTCATACGAGCAGTACGTC. Translating gives CASSFSGTGGSYEQYV. V is TRBV27 and J is TRBJ2-7, with TRBD1 identical over 12 bases. This CDR3 region has 16 residues. The V gene's germline CDR1 is MNHEY and CDR2 SMNVEV (reference sequence). The trim removed 3 bases at V and 4 bases at J, leaving 7 bases unmatched.